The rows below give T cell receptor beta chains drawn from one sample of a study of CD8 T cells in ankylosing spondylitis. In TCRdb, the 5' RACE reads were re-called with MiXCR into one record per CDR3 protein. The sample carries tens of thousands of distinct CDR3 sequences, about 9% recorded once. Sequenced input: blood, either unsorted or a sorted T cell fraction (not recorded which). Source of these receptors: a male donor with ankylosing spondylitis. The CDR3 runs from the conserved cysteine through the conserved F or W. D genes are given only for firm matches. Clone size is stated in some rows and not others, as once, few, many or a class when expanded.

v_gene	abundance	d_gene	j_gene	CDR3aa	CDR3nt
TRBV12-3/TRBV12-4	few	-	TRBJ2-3	CASSPVTVIPASTDTQYF	TGTGCCAGCAGTCCGGTGACAGTGATTCCTGCTAGCACAGATACGCAGTATTTT
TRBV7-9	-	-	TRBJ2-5	CASSFSSGQKETQYF	TGTGCCAGCAGCTTTTCTAGCGGACAGAAAGAGACCCAGTACTTC
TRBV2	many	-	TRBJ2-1	CASRRVAGQLEQFF	TGTGCCAGCAGGAGGGTTGCGGGACAACTGGAGCAGTTCTTC
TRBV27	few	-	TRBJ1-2	CASTGGSDYGYTF	TGTGCCAGCACCGGCGGGAGCGACTATGGCTACACCTTC
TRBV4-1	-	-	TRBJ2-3	CASSQVVGTDTQYF	TGCGCCAGCAGCCAAGTCGTCGGGACAGATACGCAGTATTTT
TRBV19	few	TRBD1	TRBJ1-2	CASSVMGQGYGYTF	TGTGCCAGTAGTGTGATGGGACAGGGATATGGCTACACCTTC
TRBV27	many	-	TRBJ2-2	CASQYLDTGELFF	TGTGCCAGCCAGTACCTAGACACCGGGGAGCTGTTTTTT
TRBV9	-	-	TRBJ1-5	CASSATTGTVGEPQHF	TGTGCCAGCAGCGCGACTACCGGGACCGTGGGGGAGCCCCAGCATTTT
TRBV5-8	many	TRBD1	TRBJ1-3	CASSFGTDPGNTIYF	TGTGCCAGCAGCTTCGGGACAGATCCTGGAAACACCATATATTTT
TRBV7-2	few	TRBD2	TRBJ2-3	CASSYLAGVVGDTQYF	TGTGCCAGCAGCTACCTAGCGGGGGTTGTCGGGGATACGCAGTATTTT
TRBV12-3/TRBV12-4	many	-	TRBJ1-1	CASSLAGGITEAFF	TGTGCCAGCAGTTTAGCGGGGGGTATCACTGAAGCTTTCTTT
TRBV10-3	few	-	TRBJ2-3	CAISAEAATDTQYF	TGTGCCATCAGTGCAGAGGCCGCAACAGATACGCAGTATTTT
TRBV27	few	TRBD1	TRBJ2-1	CASSQLTGGRNEQFF	TGTGCCAGCAGTCAATTGACAGGGGGCAGGAATGAGCAGTTCTTC
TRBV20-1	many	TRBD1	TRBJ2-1	CSARAGGIHEQFF	TGCAGTGCTAGGGCAGGGGGCATACATGAGCAGTTCTTC
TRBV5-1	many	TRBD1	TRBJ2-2	CASSWDRSFYITGELFF	TGCGCCAGCAGCTGGGACAGAAGTTTTTACATCACCGGGGAGCTGTTTTTT
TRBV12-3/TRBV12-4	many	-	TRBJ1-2	CASSFGRADGYTF	TGTGCCAGCAGTTTTGGCCGAGCCGATGGCTACACCTTC
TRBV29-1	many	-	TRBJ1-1	CSAEQGMNTEAFF	TGCAGCGCCGAACAGGGAATGAACACTGAAGCTTTCTTT
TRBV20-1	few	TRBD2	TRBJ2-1	CSAKLAGGPGNEQFF	TGCAGTGCCAAACTAGCGGGAGGGCCGGGCAATGAGCAGTTCTTC
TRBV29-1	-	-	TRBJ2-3	CSVISSETVADTQYF	TGCAGCGTCATCTCTAGCGAAACTGTCGCAGATACGCAGTATTTT
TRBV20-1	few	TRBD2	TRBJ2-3	CCARSREEVRRDTQYF	TGCTGTGCTAGATCGCGGGAGGAGGTTCGTAGAGATACGCAGTATTTT
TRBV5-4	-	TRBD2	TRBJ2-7	CASSLLSGGSYEQYF	TGTGCCAGCAGCTTGCTTAGCGGGGGATCCTACGAGCAGTACTTC
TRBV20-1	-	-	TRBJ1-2	CSARSTRTEDAFNYGYTF	TGCAGTGCTAGATCCACCCGGACAGAAGACGCCTTTAACTATGGCTACACCTTC
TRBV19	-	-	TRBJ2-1	CASSIWGGLGSEQFF	TGTGCCAGTAGTATATGGGGCGGCCTCGGGAGTGAGCAGTTCTTC
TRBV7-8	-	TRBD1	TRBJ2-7	CASRNDRDSAYEQYF	TGTGCCAGCAGAAATGACAGGGATTCGGCCTACGAGCAGTACTTC
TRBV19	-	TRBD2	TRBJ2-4	CASSIRLAGLLAKNIQYF	TGTGCCAGTAGTATAAGACTAGCGGGATTACTAGCCAAAAACATTCAGTACTTC
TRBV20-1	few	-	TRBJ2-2	CSATRATTPGELFF	TGCAGTGCTACCCGAGCCACAACCCCCGGGGAGCTGTTTTTT
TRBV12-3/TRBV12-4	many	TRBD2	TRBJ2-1	CASTRGLADYNEQFF	TGTGCCAGCACCAGGGGACTAGCGGACTACAATGAGCAGTTCTTC
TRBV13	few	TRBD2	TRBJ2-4	CASSSVGRGGTKNIQYF	TGTGCCAGCAGCTCCGTAGGTCGCGGGGGGACCAAAAACATTCAGTACTTC
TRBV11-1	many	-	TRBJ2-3	CASSLATGGSTDTQYF	TGTGCCAGCAGCTTAGCGACGGGCGGTAGCACAGATACGCAGTATTTT
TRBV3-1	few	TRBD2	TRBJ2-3	CASSQGLAGGTDTQYF	TGTGCCAGCAGCCAGGGACTAGCGGGAGGGACAGATACGCAGTATTTT
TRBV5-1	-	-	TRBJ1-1	CASSGSREENTEAFF	TGCGCCAGCAGCGGATCCAGGGAGGAGAACACTGAAGCTTTCTTT
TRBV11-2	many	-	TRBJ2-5	CASSASKWESEETQYF	TGTGCCAGCAGCGCTTCCAAGTGGGAGTCGGAAGAGACCCAGTACTTC
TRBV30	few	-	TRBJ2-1	CAWKASNYNEQFF	TGTGCCTGGAAGGCGTCTAATTACAATGAGCAGTTCTTC
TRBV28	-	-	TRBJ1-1	CASSLARSGTEAFF	TGTGCCAGCAGTTTAGCGAGAAGCGGCACTGAAGCTTTCTTT
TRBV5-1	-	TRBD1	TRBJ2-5	CASSLEGGGETQYF	TGCGCCAGCAGCTTGGAAGGGGGCGGAGAGACCCAGTACTTC
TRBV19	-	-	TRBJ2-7	CASRSLESYEQYF	TGTGCCAGTAGATCCTTAGAGTCCTACGAGCAGTACTTC
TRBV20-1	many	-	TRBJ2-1	CSARESLAPYNEQFF	TGCAGTGCTAGAGAATCTTTAGCGCCCTACAATGAGCAGTTCTTC
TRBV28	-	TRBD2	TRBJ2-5	CASSPITSGLQETQYF	TGTGCCAGCAGCCCAATAACTAGCGGACTTCAAGAGACCCAGTACTTC
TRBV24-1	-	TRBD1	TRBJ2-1	CATSDFEAGGSYNEQFF	TGTGCCACCAGTGATTTCGAGGCAGGGGGCTCCTACAATGAGCAGTTCTTC
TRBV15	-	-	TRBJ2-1	CATSSLSGADEQFF	TGTGCCACCAGCAGTCTGTCGGGAGCGGATGAGCAGTTCTTC
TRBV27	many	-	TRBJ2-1	CASSTGSEQFF	TGTGCCAGCAGTACAGGGTCGGAGCAGTTCTTC
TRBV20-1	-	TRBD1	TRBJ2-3	CSARAIGQGRDTRYF	TGCAGTGCTAGAGCAATTGGACAGGGGAGAGATACGCGGTATTTT
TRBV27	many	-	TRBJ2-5	CASRTDGETQYF	TGTGCCAGCAGGACAGACGGGGAGACCCAGTACTTC
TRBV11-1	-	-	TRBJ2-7	CASGPGQTYEQYF	TGTGCCAGCGGACCGGGACAAACCTACGAGCAGTACTTC
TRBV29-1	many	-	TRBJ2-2	CSVALWRANTGELFF	TGCAGCGTTGCCTTGTGGCGAGCGAACACCGGGGAGCTGTTTTTT
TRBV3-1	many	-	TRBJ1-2	CASSQDPAGANYGYTF	TGTGCCAGCAGCCAAGATCCTGCAGGGGCCAACTATGGCTACACCTTC
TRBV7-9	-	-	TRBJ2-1	CASSFMSRGALEFF	TGTGCCAGCAGCTTCATGAGTCGGGGGGCGCTTGAGTTCTTC
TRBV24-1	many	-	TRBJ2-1	CATSPGTGLRFF	TGTGCCACCAGCCCCGGAACAGGGCTACGGTTCTTC
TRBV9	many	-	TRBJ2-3	CASSVVTYSTDTQYF	TGTGCCAGCAGCGTAGTGACTTACAGCACAGATACGCAGTATTTT
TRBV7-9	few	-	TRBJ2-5	CASSSGTETQYF	TGTGCCAGCAGTTCCGGGACAGAGACCCAGTACTTC